Listed below are T cell receptor beta chains from one sample, sequenced in a study of T cells after yellow fever vaccination. Using its own MiXCR run on the 5' RACE reads, TCRdb lists one record per CDR3 protein. Of some 130,000 distinct CDR3 sequences listed, under 8% were seen once; the top ten hold 0.5% to 0.65%. The specimen comprised CD4+ T cells sorted from PBMCs, sampled 10 days after the yellow fever booster vaccination. The source of these receptors is a man younger than 40 who received the YFV17D yellow fever vaccine. The CDR3 runs from the conserved cysteine through the conserved F or W. The D gene is left open where the match is weak. Rows may omit the clone size; those that give it use once, few, many or a size class.

TRBV5-1	many	TRBJ2-7	NA	CASRSLSYEQYF	TGCGCCAGCAGATCCCTCAGCTACGAGCAGTACTTC
TRBV7-9	many	TRBJ1-1	NA	CASSLGDLNTEAFF	TGTGCCAGCAGCTTAGGGGACCTAAACACTGAAGCTTTCTTT
TRBV5-5	many	TRBJ2-3	TRBD1	CASSLWTGGGPDTQYF	TGTGCCAGCAGCTTGTGGACAGGGGGCGGTCCAGATACGCAGTATTTT
TRBV10-3	few	TRBJ2-7	NA	CAISQGSYEQYF	TGTGCCATCTCCCAGGGAAGCTACGAGCAGTACTTC
TRBV20-1	few	TRBJ2-1	TRBD1	CSAKRTGVGNEQFF	TGCAGTGCCAAGAGAACAGGGGTTGGTAATGAGCAGTTCTTC
TRBV28	many	TRBJ2-7	TRBD1	CASSSPGQGFREALHEQYF	TGTGCCAGCAGTTCCCCCGGACAGGGGTTCCGGGAGGCCCTCCACGAGCAGTACTTC
TRBV20-1	many	TRBJ1-4	NA	CSAREGTVNEKLFF	TGCAGTGCTAGAGAAGGGACGGTTAATGAAAAACTGTTTTTT
TRBV29-1	many	TRBJ2-7	NA	CSGPWRDYEQYF	TGCAGCGGCCCGTGGCGGGACTACGAGCAGTACTTC
TRBV5-1	NA	TRBJ2-5	TRBD1	CASGPRTGEETQYF	TGCGCCAGCGGGCCCCGGACAGGGGAAGAGACCCAGTACTTC
TRBV6-5	many	TRBJ2-6	NA	CASSYSRMTGGANVLTF	TGTGCCAGCAGTTACTCACGGATGACAGGTGGGGCCAACGTCCTGACTTTC
TRBV6-2/TRBV6-3	many	TRBJ2-5	NA	CASSYRSGQETQYF	TGTGCCAGCAGTTATAGAAGCGGCCAAGAGACCCAGTACTTC
TRBV20-1	many	TRBJ2-2	NA	CSAVQTETNTGELFF	TGCAGTGCTGTTCAGACAGAAACGAACACCGGGGAGCTGTTTTTT
TRBV18	many	TRBJ2-1	NA	CASSPPGGLWEFEQFF	TGTGCCAGCTCACCACCGGGGGGATTGTGGGAGTTTGAGCAGTTCTTC
TRBV7-8	many	TRBJ2-7	NA	CASSLVNEQYF	TGTGCCAGCAGCTTAGTAAACGAGCAGTACTTC
TRBV12-3/TRBV12-4	many	TRBJ2-3	NA	CASAQFGRGTDTQYF	TGTGCCAGCGCCCAATTCGGACGAGGAACAGATACGCAGTATTTT
TRBV20-1	many	TRBJ2-1	NA	CSARDPRGTKEQFF	TGCAGTGCTAGAGATCCCCGGGGCACGAAAGAGCAGTTCTTC
TRBV3-1	many	TRBJ2-6	NA	CASSPGPGITLSGANVLTF	TGTGCCAGCAGCCCGGGGCCGGGGATAACACTCTCTGGGGCCAACGTCCTGACTTTC
TRBV20-1	NA	TRBJ2-3	TRBD2	CSANLAGTDTQYF	TGCAGTGCTAACCTAGCGGGTACAGATACGCAGTATTTT
TRBV20-1	many	TRBJ2-3	NA	CSAWDNTDTQYF	TGCAGTGCTTGGGACAACACAGATACGCAGTATTTT
TRBV4-2	many	TRBJ2-5	NA	CASSQDGRSQETQYF	TGTGCCAGCAGCCAAGATGGGCGGTCACAAGAGACCCAGTACTTC
TRBV9	many	TRBJ2-2	NA	CASSVGNRDTGELFF	TGTGCCAGCAGCGTAGGCAACAGAGACACCGGGGAGCTGTTTTTT
TRBV20-1	many	TRBJ2-7	NA	CSASPGGPYEQYF	TGCAGTGCCTCTCCCGGAGGGCCTTACGAGCAGTACTTC
TRBV4-1	NA	TRBJ1-5	TRBD1	CASSPSRDRGTQPQHF	TGCGCCAGCAGCCCGTCCCGGGACAGGGGAACTCAGCCCCAGCATTTT
TRBV11-1	many	TRBJ2-7	NA	CASSLPRVREQYF	TGTGCCAGCAGCTTACCCAGGGTCAGGGAGCAGTACTTC
TRBV7-9	NA	TRBJ2-5	NA	CASSRQGGQETQYF	TGTGCCAGCAGCCGACAGGGAGGACAAGAGACCCAGTACTTC
TRBV11-2	many	TRBJ1-2	NA	CASSLEPGNGYTF	TGTGCCAGCAGCTTAGAACCAGGGAATGGCTACACCTTC
TRBV14	NA	TRBJ2-1	NA	CASNQRGGERRQFF	TGTGCCAGCAACCAAAGAGGCGGGGAGCGGCGTCAGTTCTTC
TRBV5-1	many	TRBJ2-1	NA	CASSPTGRGDNEQFF	TGCGCCAGCTCTCCCACAGGGAGGGGGGACAATGAGCAGTTCTTC
TRBV7-7	many	TRBJ2-2	NA	CASSPPGLEGSGELFF	TGTGCTAGCAGCCCACCCGGGCTAGAAGGGTCCGGGGAGCTGTTTTTT
TRBV2	many	TRBJ2-3	NA	CAGSSRGPDTQYF	TGTGCCGGTTCCTCCCGGGGGCCAGATACGCAGTATTTT
TRBV12-3/TRBV12-4	many	TRBJ1-2	NA	CASSLGELLTF	TGTGCCAGCAGTTTAGGGGAACTTCTCACCTTC
TRBV7-9	many	TRBJ1-2	NA	CASSFTGYGYTF	TGTGCCAGCAGCTTTACAGGCTATGGCTACACCTTC
TRBV6-1	many	TRBJ2-7	NA	CASRNRQGLRSGEQYF	TGTGCCAGCAGGAACCGGCAGGGGCTTCGCTCCGGCGAGCAGTACTTC
TRBV9	NA	TRBJ2-1	TRBD2	CASSPAVAGGGYNEQFF	TGTGCCAGCAGCCCCGCTGTGGCGGGAGGGGGGTACAATGAGCAGTTCTTC
TRBV7-2	NA	TRBJ2-7	NA	CASSLEAEGYYEQYF	TGTGCCAGCAGCTTAGAGGCGGAAGGGTACTACGAGCAGTACTTC
TRBV5-5	many	TRBJ2-3	TRBD2	CASSRLAGRSDTQYF	TGTGCCAGCAGCCGCCTAGCGGGACGGTCAGATACGCAGTATTTT
TRBV10-2	many	TRBJ2-3	TRBD2	CATRTSGRPLTDTQYF	TGCGCCACCAGGACTAGCGGGAGGCCACTCACAGATACGCAGTATTTT
TRBV20-1	many	TRBJ2-1	NA	CSARGLTRSSYNEQFF	TGCAGTGCTAGAGGTCTGACTCGAAGCTCCTACAATGAGCAGTTCTTC
TRBV2	many	TRBJ2-1	NA	CASSEGWGSKNNEQFF	TGTGCCAGCAGTGAAGGGTGGGGGTCTAAAAACAATGAGCAGTTCTTC
TRBV4-3	many	TRBJ1-1	NA	CASSQDKVRDGTEAFF	TGCGCCAGCAGCCAAGATAAGGTTCGGGACGGCACTGAAGCTTTCTTT
TRBV6-1	many	TRBJ2-7	NA	CASLPGDTTYEQYF	TGTGCCAGCTTGCCCGGGGACACTACCTACGAGCAGTACTTC
TRBV3-1	many	TRBJ2-7	NA	CASSPRPGYYEQYF	TGTGCCAGCAGCCCCCGTCCAGGCTACTACGAGCAGTACTTC
TRBV20-1	many	TRBJ2-7	NA	CSASDSRGRTYEQYF	TGCAGTGCTAGTGACTCTCGCGGACGTACCTACGAGCAGTACTTC
TRBV4-3	many	TRBJ2-1	NA	CASSQERIRGEQFF	TGCGCCAGCAGCCAAGAAAGGATCCGGGGTGAGCAGTTCTTC
TRBV29-1	many	TRBJ2-3	NA	CSVGGRSTDTQYF	TGCAGCGTGGGGGGCAGGAGCACAGATACGCAGTATTTT
TRBV5-5	NA	TRBJ1-2	NA	CASSPGINYGYTF	TGTGCCAGCAGCCCCGGGATCAACTATGGCTACACCTTC
TRBV28	many	TRBJ1-2	NA	CASSPSGTGPYGYTF	TGTGCCAGCAGCCCATCCGGAACAGGGCCCTATGGCTACACCTTC
TRBV7-2	many	TRBJ2-5	NA	CASSFRRYEVRETQYF	TGTGCCAGCAGCTTTAGGCGGTATGAAGTCAGGGAGACCCAGTACTTC
TRBV5-5	many	TRBJ1-3	NA	CASSLEGSRGNTIYF	TGTGCCAGCAGCTTGGAGGGCAGCAGGGGAAACACCATATATTTT
TRBV12-3/TRBV12-4	NA	TRBJ2-5	NA	CASSRSGGGETQYF	TGTGCCAGCAGCCGTTCGGGTGGGGGAGAGACCCAGTACTTC
TRBV4-3	NA	TRBJ2-1	NA	CASSQDRAVEQFF	TGCGCCAGCAGCCAAGATAGGGCAGTTGAGCAGTTCTTC
TRBV5-1	many	TRBJ2-5	NA	CASSLWSPRQETQYF	TGCGCCAGCAGCTTGTGGTCTCCCAGGCAAGAGACCCAGTACTTC
TRBV4-3	many	TRBJ2-3	NA	CASSQERGTRTDTQYF	TGCGCCAGCAGCCAAGAAAGGGGGACACGTACAGATACGCAGTATTTT
TRBV19	NA	TRBJ2-5	NA	CAGGRKLETQYF	TGTGCTGGGGGGCGCAAGCTAGAGACCCAGTACTTC